In its sample, the clone carrying this T cell receptor beta chain was seen many times. The CDR3 has 14 residues. Germline V gene data show CDR1 as GTSNPN and CDR2 as SVGIG (reference sequence). With V trimmed by 3 bases and J by 3 bases, 5 bases remained unmatched. Measured with immunoSEQ multiplex PCR; TCRdb has only the in-frame clones, and not every one. The sample lists some 150,000 clones, 80% to 90% seen once, with about 3.5% in the top ten. This sample is drawn from a study of T cell responses to AZD1222 COVID-19 vaccine. Study-level information: Second doses that came at about 4 or about 12 weeks were put together.

The source material was peripheral blood, sampled on day 0 of AZD1222 vaccination. The chain recombines TRBV30 with TRBJ1-3, with TRBD1 matching over 7 bases. This clonotype was sampled from an adult in good health. CDR3 loop: CAWSTGVGGNTIYF. In DNA, the CDR3 is TGTGCCTGGAGCACAGGGGTGGGTGGAAACACCATATATTTT.